Below are 25 T cell receptor beta chains sequenced from a single sample in a study of radiotherapy plus CTLA-4 blockade in lung cancer. The repertoire was sequenced with immunoSEQ multiplex PCR; TCRdb's copy has only in-frame clones and lacks some. This table holds over 75,000 clones, around four fifths found once. The sample in question was peripheral blood, obtained from a patient treated with radiotherapy plus ipilimumab. The source of these receptors is a human donor with non-small cell lung cancer who had stable disease on radiotherapy plus ipilimumab.

The chain joins TRBV4-1 to TRBJ1-5; TRBD1 is a possible D gene (6 bases). Trimming left V 0 bases short and J 7 bases short, with 13 bases between. This CDR3 is built from 15 residues. Germline V gene data show CDR1 as MGHRA and CDR2 as YSYEKL. Here the CDR3 reads CASSQDLQGRQPQHF. As DNA, the CDR3 is TGCGCCAGCAGCCAAGATTTACAGGGTCGACAGCCCCAGCATTTT.

This clone was counted once. The chain links TRBV18 to TRBJ1-1; no firm D call. The CDR3 is made up of 14 amino acids. The germline gives CDR1 KGHSH, CDR2 LQKENI. Deletions cut 5 bases from V and 0 bases from J, with 10 bases between. The DNA for the CDR3 is TGTGCCAGCTCATCCCAGGTCGTGAACACTGAAGCTTTCTTT. Its protein product is CASSSQVVNTEAFF.

This clone was detected a few times. Other DNA variants within this sample encode the same CDR3. The chain joins TRBV18 to TRBJ2-5; possibly TRBD2 for D (6 bases). CDR3 length: 14 residues. Germline V lookup: CDR1 KGHSH, CDR2 LQKENI. V dropped 2 bases and J dropped 5 bases, with 12 bases sitting between them. The CDR3 DNA reads TGTGCCAGCTCACCAAAGGGTGGAGGGGAGACCCAGTACTTC. Its translation: CASSPKGGGETQYF.

This chain joins TRBV18 and TRBJ2-7; no definite D call. The germline gives CDR1 KGHSH, CDR2 LQKENI. V lost 3 bases and J 3 bases, leaving 15 bases between the germline ends. The CDR3 sequence is 15 residues long. CDR3 residues: CASSPSATVLYEQYF. For the CDR3, the DNA is TGTGCCAGCTCACCTAGTGCGACGGTGCTCTACGAGCAGTACTTC.

This clone was detected a few times. V and J are TRBV6-5 and TRBJ2-7; D is uncertain. The CDR3 extends over 13 amino acids. Germline V gene data show CDR1 as MNHEY and CDR2 as SVGAGI. V was shortened by 0 bases and J by 5 bases, with 8 bases between the two germline ends. CDR3: CASSYSSRNEQYF. The CDR3 bases are TGTGCCAGCAGTTACTCGTCTCGGAACGAGCAGTACTTC.

The chain is built from TRBV28 and TRBJ2-1, with 9 positions matching TRBD1. Unmatched junction bases numbered 6, after V lost 3 bases and J lost 6 bases. Germline assignment: CDR1 MDHEN and CDR2 SYDVKM. The CDR3 loop spans 15 amino acids. CDR3 DNA: TGTGCCAGCAGTTTTGGGGGGACAGGGTCCAATGAGCAGTTCTTC. Residues: CASSFGGTGSNEQFF.

The rearrangement links TRBV28 to TRBJ2-7, with D perhaps matching TRBD1 (6 bases). CDR3 length equals 15 residues. CDR1 and CDR2 from the germline V gene are MDHEN and SYDVKM. V gave up 5 bases and J gave up 6 bases, with 20 bases separating them. The CDR3 bases are TGTGCCAGCAGTCCCCCCCCAGGGGAGCGGTCCGAGCAGTACTTC. It codes for CASSPPPGERSEQYF.

The J gene is TRBJ1-1, the V gene TRBV6-6, with TRBD1 matching 7 bases. Germline V gene lookup returns CDR1 MNHNY and CDR2 SVGAGI (reference sequence). The CDR3 sequence is 15 residues long. Trimming at V came to 6 bases and at J to 0 bases, leaving 7 bases not matched to a gene. The chain's CDR3 is CASRTGQMVNTEAFF. The CDR3 bases are TGTGCCAGCAGGACGGGACAGATGGTGAACACTGAAGCTTTCTTT.

J is TRBJ2-6 and V is TRBV2; D possibly corresponds to TRBD1 (6 bases). CDR1 is SNHLY and CDR2 is FYNNEI in the germline V gene. V was pared by 5 bases and J by 4 bases, with 9 bases between. The CDR3 contains 14 residues. The CDR3 DNA reads as TGTGCCAGCAGTACCGGGACAGGGGCCAACGTCCTGACTTTC. Amino acids: CASSTGTGANVLTF.

The V gene is TRBV4-1, the J gene TRBJ2-1; TRBD2 matches 8 bases. From germline, CDR1 is MGHRA and CDR2 YSYEKL. CDR3 length: 16 amino acids. V gave up 0 bases and J gave up 6 bases; unmatched junction bases: 7. CDR3 region: CASSQDVLAVINEQFF. CDR3 DNA sequence: TGCGCCAGCAGCCAAGATGTACTAGCGGTTATCAATGAGCAGTTCTTC.

V gene TRBV4-2 combines with J gene TRBJ2-7; D remains ambiguous. Between the trimmed V and J ends, which lost 0 bases and 3 bases, there was a span of 12 bases. Germline assignment: CDR1 LGHNA and CDR2 YNFKEQ. The CDR3 has 15 amino acids. The CDR3 spells CASSQDIGPNYEQYF. DNA for the CDR3: TGTGCCAGCAGCCAAGATATAGGACCAAACTACGAGCAGTACTTC.

CDR3 bases: TGTGCCAGCAGCTATACTAGCGGATCCTACGAGCAGTACTTC. Protein: CASSYTSGSYEQYF. The chain recombines TRBV6-5 with TRBJ2-7; 8 bases are shared with TRBD2. Germline V gene lookup returns CDR1 MNHEY and CDR2 SVGAGI. After removal of 6 bases from V and 1 base from J, the junction contained 5 bases not matched to a gene. This CDR3 comprises 14 residues.

This clone was seen once. V usage is TRBV5-1 and J usage is TRBJ1-5; 7 positions agree with TRBD1. V was pared by 0 bases and J by 0 bases, with 12 bases of the junction left unmatched. There are 19 residues in the CDR3. CDR1 SGHRS and CDR2 YFSETQ come from the germline V gene. This chain's CDR3 is CASSLETGTLNYSNQPQHF. The CDR3 nucleotides read TGCGCCAGCAGCTTGGAGACAGGGACCCTAAATTATAGCAATCAGCCCCAGCATTTT.

This chain connects TRBV5-1 to TRBJ2-1; unclear D gene. In germline, CDR1 is SGHRS, CDR2 YFSETQ. Trimming took 1 base from V and 6 from J, leaving 5 bases between them. The CDR3 contains 12 residues. CDR3 amino acids: CASSLSANEQFF. As DNA, the CDR3 is TGCGCCAGCAGCTTGAGCGCCAATGAGCAGTTCTTC.

The J gene is TRBJ2-7, the V gene TRBV11-2, with D unclear. The germline V gene has CDR1 SGHAT and CDR2 FQNNGV. The CDR3 spans 14 residues. Trimming shortened V by 1 base and J by 0 bases, and 7 bases separated the two germline ends. The CDR3 is CASSLGTTSYEQYF. CDR3 nucleotide sequence: TGTGCCAGCAGCTTAGGGACGACCTCCTACGAGCAGTACTTC.

The genes are TRBV28 and TRBJ2-3; 10 bases match TRBD2. J lost 7 bases, V lost 6 bases, and 13 bases had no gene match. CDR1 and CDR2 (germline): MDHEN, SYDVKM. The CDR3 covers 16 residues. The CDR3, as DNA: TGTGCCAGCAGCCCGTTAAATCTAGCGGGAGTGAATACGCAGTATTTT. Encoded protein: CASSPLNLAGVNTQYF.

With respect to this clone: Other DNA sequences from this sample encode an identical CDR3 as well. The chain carries TRBV7-9 and TRBJ2-3; D gene unclear. The V end was cut by 1 base, the J end by 1 base, with 3 bases between. The CDR3 has 13 residues. In germline, CDR1 is SEHNR, CDR2 FQNEAQ (reference sequence). CDR3 sequence reads: CASSLGGTDTQYF. The DNA of the CDR3 is TGTGCCAGCAGCTTAGGAGGCACAGATACGCAGTATTTT.

The chain combines TRBV5-1 with TRBJ2-1; the D gene is possibly TRBD2 (6 bases). CDR1 is SGHRS, CDR2 YFSETQ, per germline. Trimming pared 4 bases from V and 5 bases from J, leaving 16 bases between. The CDR3 covers 15 residues. In nucleotides, the CDR3 is TGCGCCAGCAGCCTGACTAGGACGGGGCACAATGAGCAGTTCTTC. This translates into CASSLTRTGHNEQFF.

V usage is TRBV11-1 and J usage is TRBJ2-7, with 9 bases matching TRBD2. V dropped 4 bases and J dropped 3; count of bases not matched to a gene: 10. This CDR3 is 16 amino acids long. CDR1 and CDR2 (germline): SGHAT, FQDESV (reference sequence). DNA of the CDR3: TGTGCCAGCAGCTCAAGCGGGCTAGCGGGGAACTACGAGCAGTACTTC. It specifies CASSSSGLAGNYEQYF.

The rearrangement links TRBV30 to TRBJ2-2; TRBD2 matches at 8 bases. The germline V gene has CDR1 GTSNPN and CDR2 SVGIG (reference sequence). With V trimmed by 2 bases and J by 9 bases, 5 bases remained unmatched. The CDR3 extends over 13 amino acids. The CDR3 protein is CAWSLRGDRELFF. DNA of the CDR3: TGTGCCTGGAGTTTGCGGGGGGACCGGGAGCTGTTTTTT.

The V call is TRBV6-5, the J call TRBJ1-6, with D unclear. CDR1 is MNHEY, CDR2 SVGAGI, per germline. V lost 6 bases and J 10 bases, leaving 19 bases between the germline ends. This CDR3 comprises 15 residues. Here the CDR3 DNA reads TGTGCCAGCAGACGCGACCGATCCAGCTCCTCACCCCTCCACTTT. It specifies CASRRDRSSSSPLHF.

The chain recombines TRBV11-3 with TRBJ2-1; D is unresolved. V was trimmed by 1 base and J by 3 bases, leaving 7 bases between them. The germline V gene has CDR1 SGHNT and CDR2 YENEEA. This CDR3 is built from 14 residues. CDR3 DNA: TGTGCCAGCAGCTTAGCCCCTAACTACAATGAGCAGTTCTTC. This sequence encodes CASSLAPNYNEQFF. The full variable domain, rest sourced from reference TRBV11-3 and TRBJ2-1, is EAGVVQSPRYKIIEKKQPVAFWCNPISGHNTLYWYLQNLGQGPELLIRYENEEAVDDSQLPKDRFSAERLKGVDSTLKIQPAELGDSAVYLCASSLAPNYNEQFFGPGTRLTVL.

Only a few counts were recorded for this clone. The CDR3 spells CASSLIQGTGPDTQYF. DNA of the CDR3: TGTGCCAGCAGCCTTATACAGGGGACGGGTCCAGATACGCAGTATTTT. The genes are TRBV28 and TRBJ2-3, with 7 positions matching TRBD1. The CDR3 consists of 16 residues. Germline V gene lookup returns CDR1 MDHEN and CDR2 SYDVKM. V trimming: 6 bases; J trimming: 4 bases; junction bases outside the gene matches: 13.

This chain joins TRBV7-3 and TRBJ1-2, with no clear D. CDR1 and CDR2 (germline): SGHTA, FQGTGA. Trimming cost V 2 bases and J 6 bases, with 19 bases left between them. This CDR3 is 16 amino acids long. In DNA form, the CDR3 reads TGTGCCAGCAGCTTAGGTTCCGCAGCCCCCATCGATGGCTACACCTTC. As protein: CASSLGSAAPIDGYTF.

The chain joins TRBV6-4 to TRBJ1-1; D may be TRBD1 (5 bases). Trimming cost V 0 bases and J 4 bases, with 9 bases left between them. Germline loops: CDR1 MRHNA, CDR2 SNTAGT. The CDR3 spans 14 residues. The CDR3 loop reads CASSDSPGSTEAFF. The CDR3 bases are TGTGCCAGCAGTGACTCGCCAGGGAGCACTGAAGCTTTCTTT.